The source of this T cell receptor (beta chain) is a study of T cells in Graves' hyperthyroidism and ophthalmopathy. The CDR3 is 13 residues long. The germline V gene encodes CDR1 SSHAT and CDR2 FNYEAQ (reference sequence). Study observations and caveats: For ophthalmopathy, model prediction preceded onset by a median about 6.4 months. Also found in blood were most expanded thyroid clonotypes above 0.001.

Diagnoses rested on clinical symptoms, serum thyroxine and TRAb, thyroid ultrasound and orbital computed tomography. Fresh peripheral blood, about 9.6 ml, yielded the PBMCs. Only a few counts were recorded for this clonotype. Its antigen is currently unknown. RNA transcripts gave rise to amplified TCR beta CDR3 regions. Using the HTBI primer set, a first-round RT-PCR was run on the TCR CDR3. TCRdb recomputed calls from the multiplex PCR reads with MiXCR, one row per CDR3 protein. The sample consists of some 560,000 distinct CDR3 sequences, around 14% of them appearing once. The TCR comes from a woman in her 30s with Graves' hyperthyroidism. The rearrangement uses TRBV7-7 and TRBJ2-1; D gene uncertain. The sequencing input was blood. The chain's CDR3 is CASSTGPYNEQFF. The CDR3 nucleotides are TGTGCTAGCTCGACTGGGCCCTACAATGAGCAGTTCTTC.